This passage covers 23 T cell receptor beta chains from one sample sequenced in a study of blood T cell repertoires in COVID-19. Assay: immunoSEQ multiplex PCR; the TCRdb copy retains only in-frame clones and omits some. The profile shows about 110,000 clones, about 90% of them singletons. The sequencing input was peripheral blood. These TCRs come from a human donor in a cohort sampled during active COVID-19.

This clone was seen once. The CDR3 loop reads CASSGTGGLTRETQYF. The CDR3 nucleotides are TGTGCCAGCAGTGGGACAGGGGGCCTCACACGAGAGACCCAGTACTTC. The gene calls are TRBV6-1 and TRBJ2-5, with 11 positions matching TRBD1. The germline CDR1 and CDR2 sequences are MNHNS and SASEGT. The CDR3 runs 16 residues. V shed 4 bases and J 4 bases; nucleotides not matched to a gene: 8.

This chain connects TRBV10-1 to TRBJ1-1; 7 nucleotides line up with TRBD1. The CDR3 covers 15 residues. Germline lookup yields CDR1 WNHNN and CDR2 SYGVQD (reference sequence). Trimming cost V 4 bases and J 4 bases; bases outside gene matches: 9. CDR3 residues: CASSARKGGTTEAFF. For the CDR3, the DNA is TGCGCCAGCAGTGCACGTAAAGGGGGCACCACTGAAGCTTTCTTT.

This clone was found a few times. This chain connects TRBV6-4 to TRBJ1-1; D remains unclear. The germline CDR1 and CDR2 sequences are MRHNA and SNTAGT. The CDR3 contains 13 residues. Trimming stripped 6 bases from V and 0 bases from J, with 8 bases between. CDR3 residues: CASSIDMNTEAFF. CDR3 DNA: TGTGCCAGCAGCATAGATATGAACACTGAAGCTTTCTTT.

The chain links TRBV29-1 to TRBJ2-3, with 10 positions matching TRBD1. The ends lost 0 bases at V and 6 bases at J; junction bases unmatched: 6. The CDR3 is 15 amino acids. The germline gives CDR1 SQVTM, CDR2 ANQGSEA. This CDR3 reads CSVEDGDRGLDTQYF. In DNA form, the CDR3 reads TGCAGCGTTGAAGATGGGGACAGGGGTTTGGATACGCAGTATTTT.

CDR3 nucleotide sequence: TGTGCCAGCAGCCATTCCCCCCGGGCTAGCGGGAGGGGGGATACGCAGTATTTT. Translating gives CASSHSPRASGRGDTQYF. V and J are TRBV3-1 (or the pseudogene TRBV3-2) and TRBJ2-3, with TRBD2 matching 12 bases. The germline gives CDR1 LGHDT, CDR2 YNNKEL (reference sequence). Trimming took 3 bases from V and 6 from J; bases not matched to a gene: 13. The CDR3 has 18 amino acids.

The V gene is TRBV7-8, the J gene TRBJ2-5, with D possibly TRBD2 on 6 matching bases. CDR3 size: 15 residues. Looked up from germline, CDR1 is SGHVS and CDR2 is FQNEAQ. The V end lost 1 base, the J end lost 2 bases, and 11 bases lay between the germline ends. This chain's CDR3 is CASSLGRGEQETQYF. Here the CDR3 DNA reads TGTGCCAGCAGCTTAGGGCGCGGGGAGCAAGAGACCCAGTACTTC.

This chain links TRBV29-1 with TRBJ2-5; no clear D. With 5 bases removed from V and 7 bases from J, the gap between germline ends came to 8 bases. CDR1 and CDR2 from the germline V gene are SQVTM and ANQGSEA. This CDR3 is built from 10 residues. Here the CDR3 reads CSVYGVTQYF. CDR3 coding DNA: TGCAGCGTTTACGGTGTGACCCAGTACTTC.

The V call is TRBV19, the J call TRBJ1-5; D is perhaps TRBD1 (5 bases). The ends were cut back, 4 bases at V and 1 base at J, with 8 bases in the middle. Germline CDR1 is LNHDA and CDR2 is SQIVND (reference sequence). CDR3 size: 14 residues. CDR3 nucleotide sequence: TGTGCCAGTAGTACACAGGACAGCAATCAGCCCCAGCATTTT. Its protein product is CASSTQDSNQPQHF.

This sequence joins TRBV5-1 and TRBJ2-1, with 8 bases matching TRBD1. V lost 2 bases and J lost 13; bases outside the gene matches: 8. This CDR3 has 13 amino acids. Looked up from germline, CDR1 is SGHRS and CDR2 is YFSETQ. CDR3 region: CASSLSGGEVQFF. As DNA, the CDR3 is TGCGCCAGCAGCTTATCAGGGGGCGAGGTCCAGTTCTTC.

In DNA, the CDR3 is TGTGCCAGCAGTGAATCAGTGTGGCGGGACAGGGGGCAAGATCAGCCCCAGCATTTT. This codes for CASSESVWRDRGQDQPQHF. The rearrangement uses TRBV2 and TRBJ1-5, with 12 bases aligning to TRBD1. The CDR3 runs 19 residues. Germline values: CDR1 SNHLY, CDR2 FYNNEI. The V gene end was trimmed by 2 bases and the J gene end by 5 bases; junction bases not matched to a gene: 13.

Only one count was recorded for this clone. V and J are TRBV12-3 or TRBV12-4 and TRBJ2-1; the D gene is possibly TRBD1 (5 bases). This CDR3 contains 13 residues. V lost 2 bases, J lost 10 bases, and 12 bases lay in between. The CDR3 nucleotides read TGTGCCAGCAGTTTATCTGGGGCCGGGGAGCAGTTCTTC. It is translated as CASSLSGAGEQFF.

The chain uses TRBV6-5 and TRBJ1-1, with 7 bases lining up with TRBD1. Germline loops: CDR1 MNHEY, CDR2 SVGAGI. The CDR3 runs 13 residues. With V trimmed by 5 bases and J by 6 bases, 6 bases remained unmatched. This chain's CDR3 is CASSPKTGPEAFF. The CDR3, as DNA: TGTGCCAGCAGTCCCAAGACAGGGCCTGAAGCTTTCTTT.

The gene calls are TRBV3-1 (or the pseudogene TRBV3-2) and TRBJ2-2, with TRBD2 as a possible D gene (6 bases). CDR1 and CDR2 from the germline V gene are LGHDT and YNNKEL (reference sequence). This CDR3 has 15 amino acids. V was clipped by 0 bases and J by 4 bases, with 9 bases between them. CDR3 residues: CASSQEGGSTGELFF. CDR3 bases: TGTGCCAGCAGCCAAGAAGGAGGGTCCACCGGGGAGCTGTTTTTT.

The chain couples TRBV9 to TRBJ2-1, with TRBD2 as a possible D gene (6 bases). This CDR3 comprises 16 residues. V was clipped by 3 bases and J by 1 base, with 14 bases between them. CDR1 SGDLS and CDR2 YYNGEE come from the germline V gene. CDR3 sequence: CASSAPAGPSYNEQFF. In nucleotides, the CDR3 is TGTGCCAGCAGCGCTCCAGCGGGTCCGTCCTACAATGAGCAGTTCTTC.

This clone was seen once. The gene calls are TRBV27 and TRBJ2-1, with 7 bases lining up with TRBD2. This CDR3 spans 16 amino acids. From germline, CDR1 is MNHEY and CDR2 SMNVEV (reference sequence). The V and J ends lost 7 bases and 6 bases, in that order; junction bases with no gene match: 15. DNA for the CDR3: TGTGCCAGCACCGGGCGGTGGGGGGGTGGGTTCAATGAGCAGTTCTTC. This codes for CASTGRWGGGFNEQFF.

The rearrangement links TRBV10-3 to TRBJ2-7; 7 nucleotides line up with TRBD1. The CDR3 sequence is 14 residues long. V trimming: 8 bases; J trimming: 4 bases; junction bases outside the gene matches: 11. Germline V lookup: CDR1 ENHRY, CDR2 SYGVKD. Written as DNA, the CDR3 is TGTGCCATCCGACCAGCGACAGGGTCTTACGAGCAGTACTTC. Translating it yields CAIRPATGSYEQYF.

The chain recombines TRBV7-8 with TRBJ2-7; 7 bases fit TRBD2. This CDR3 has 14 amino acids. V shed 5 bases and J 2 bases; nucleotides not matched to a gene: 6. The V gene's germline CDR1 is SGHVS and CDR2 FQNEAQ. The CDR3 DNA sequence: TGTGCCAGCAGCCCCGGGGAGGGGCCCTACGAGCAGTACTTC. It is translated as CASSPGEGPYEQYF.

The chain has TRBV2 and TRBJ2-2; a weak D match, TRBD2 (6 bases). There are 13 residues in the CDR3. Germline CDR1 SNHLY, CDR2 FYNNEI. The ends were cut back, 7 bases at V and 4 bases at J, with 10 bases in the middle. The CDR3 loop reads CASTEGATGELFF. As DNA, the CDR3 is TGTGCCAGCACGGAGGGAGCCACCGGGGAGCTGTTTTTT.

This rearrangement joins TRBV7-9 to TRBJ2-7; 8 bases align to TRBD1. The germline V gene encodes CDR1 SEHNR and CDR2 FQNEAQ (reference sequence). This CDR3 is 17 amino acids long. V was clipped by 5 bases and J by 0 bases; unmatched bases: 12. The CDR3 loop reads CASSPQTPGQDSYEQYF. The CDR3 coding sequence is TGTGCCAGCAGCCCTCAAACCCCGGGACAGGACTCCTACGAGCAGTACTTC.

The rearrangement joins TRBV12-3 or TRBV12-4 to TRBJ2-4, with D hard to call. Trimming pared 8 bases from V and 1 base from J, leaving 9 bases between. The CDR3 covers 13 residues. Written as DNA, the CDR3 is TGTGCCAGCCTTTCACAGGCCAAAAACATTCAGTACTTC. Its protein is CASLSQAKNIQYF.

The chain is built from TRBV29-1 and TRBJ2-1, with 11 nucleotides matching TRBD2. The CDR3 length is 16 residues. Germline CDR1 is SQVTM and CDR2 is ANQGSEA. V trimming: 4 bases; J trimming: 8 bases; junction bases outside the gene matches: 13. In nucleotides, the CDR3 is TGCAGCGTTGTAAGGATAGCGGGAGGGGGCGGGGATGAGCAGTTCTTC. This encodes CSVVRIAGGGGDEQFF.

The CDR3 DNA sequence: TGTGCCAGCAGCCCGCAGACAGGGCCCGGGGAGCTGTTTTTT. Protein product: CASSPQTGPGELFF. This rearrangement joins TRBV3-1 (or the pseudogene TRBV3-2) to TRBJ2-2; 7 bases agree with TRBD1. Per germline, CDR1 LGHDT and CDR2 YNNKEL (reference sequence). J gave up 6 bases and V 4 bases, and 5 bases lay outside the gene matches. The CDR3 runs 14 residues.

This clone was picked up one time. The chain couples TRBV18 to TRBJ1-6, with a tentative D call TRBD1 (6 bases). Trimming stripped 6 bases from V and 10 bases from J, with 16 bases between. The V gene's germline CDR1 is KGHSH and CDR2 LQKENI. The CDR3 is made up of 14 amino acids. CDR3 region: CASSPSQGDSPLHF. As DNA, the CDR3 is TGTGCCAGCTCCCCATCACAGGGAGACTCACCCCTCCACTTT.